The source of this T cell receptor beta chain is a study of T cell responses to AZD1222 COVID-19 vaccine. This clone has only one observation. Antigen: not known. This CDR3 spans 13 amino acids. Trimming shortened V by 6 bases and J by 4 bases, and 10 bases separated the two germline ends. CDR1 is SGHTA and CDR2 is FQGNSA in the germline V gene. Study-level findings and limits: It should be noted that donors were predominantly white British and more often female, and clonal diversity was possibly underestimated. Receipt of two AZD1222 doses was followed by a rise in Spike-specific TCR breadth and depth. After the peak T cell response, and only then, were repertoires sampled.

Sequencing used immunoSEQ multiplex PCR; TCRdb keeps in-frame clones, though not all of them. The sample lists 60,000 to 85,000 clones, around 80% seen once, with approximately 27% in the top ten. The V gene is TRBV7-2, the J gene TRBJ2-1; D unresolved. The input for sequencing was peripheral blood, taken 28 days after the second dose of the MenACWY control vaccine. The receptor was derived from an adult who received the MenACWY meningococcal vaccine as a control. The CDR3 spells CASRRTAYNEQFF. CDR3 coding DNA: TGTGCCAGCAGAAGGACGGCTTACAATGAGCAGTTCTTC.